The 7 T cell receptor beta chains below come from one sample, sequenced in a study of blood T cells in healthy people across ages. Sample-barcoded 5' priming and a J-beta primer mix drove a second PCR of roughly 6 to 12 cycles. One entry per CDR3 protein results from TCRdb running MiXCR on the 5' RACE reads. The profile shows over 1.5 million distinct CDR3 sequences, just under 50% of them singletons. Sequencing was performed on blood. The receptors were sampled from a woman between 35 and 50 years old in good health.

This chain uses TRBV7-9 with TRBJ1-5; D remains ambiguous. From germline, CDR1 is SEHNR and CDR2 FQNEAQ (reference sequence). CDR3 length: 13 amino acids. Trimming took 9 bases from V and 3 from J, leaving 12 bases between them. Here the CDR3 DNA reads TGTGCCAGTAGCGGGGAACCCAATCAGCCCCAGCATTTT. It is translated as CASSGEPNQPQHF.

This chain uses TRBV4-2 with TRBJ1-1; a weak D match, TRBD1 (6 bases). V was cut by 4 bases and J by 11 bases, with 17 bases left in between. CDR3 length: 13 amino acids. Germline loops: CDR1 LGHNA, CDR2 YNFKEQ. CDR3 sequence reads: CASSPPFAGEAFF. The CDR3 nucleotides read TGTGCCAGCAGCCCACCATTTGCAGGGGAGGCTTTCTTT.

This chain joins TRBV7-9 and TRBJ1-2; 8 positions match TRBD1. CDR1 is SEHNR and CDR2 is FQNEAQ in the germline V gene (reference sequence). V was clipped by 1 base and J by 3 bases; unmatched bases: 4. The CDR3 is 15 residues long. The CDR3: CASSLETGDYYGYTF. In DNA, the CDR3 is TGTGCCAGCAGCTTAGAGACAGGGGATTACTATGGCTACACCTTC.

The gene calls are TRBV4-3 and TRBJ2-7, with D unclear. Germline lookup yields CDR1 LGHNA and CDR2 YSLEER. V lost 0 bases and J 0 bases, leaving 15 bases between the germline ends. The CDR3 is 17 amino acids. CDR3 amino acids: CASSQERQFKVSYEQYF. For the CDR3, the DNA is TGCGCCAGCAGCCAAGAACGGCAGTTTAAGGTCTCCTACGAGCAGTACTTC.

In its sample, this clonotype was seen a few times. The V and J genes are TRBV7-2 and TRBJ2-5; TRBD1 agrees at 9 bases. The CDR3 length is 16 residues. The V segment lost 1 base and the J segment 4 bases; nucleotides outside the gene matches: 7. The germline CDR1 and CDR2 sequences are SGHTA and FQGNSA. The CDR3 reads CASSLVGTGKSETQYF. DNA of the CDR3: TGTGCCAGCAGCTTAGTTGGGACAGGGAAATCAGAGACCCAGTACTTC.

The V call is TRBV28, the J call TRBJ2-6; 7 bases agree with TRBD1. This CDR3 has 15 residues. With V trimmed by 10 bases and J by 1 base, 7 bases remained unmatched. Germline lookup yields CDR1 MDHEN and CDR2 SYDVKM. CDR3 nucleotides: TGTGCCATCCTGGGACAGTATTCTGGGGCCAACGTCCTGACTTTC. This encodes CAILGQYSGANVLTF.

CDR3 DNA: TGTGCCAGCAGGCCGGGACACTCAGCAGATACGCAGTATTTT. Protein product: CASRPGHSADTQYF. The chain uses TRBV6-6 and TRBJ2-3; a possible D gene is TRBD1 (6 bases). Trimming took off 6 bases at V and 4 bases at J, with 14 bases between the two ends. The CDR3 has 14 residues. CDR1 is MNHNY, CDR2 SVGAGI, per germline (reference sequence).